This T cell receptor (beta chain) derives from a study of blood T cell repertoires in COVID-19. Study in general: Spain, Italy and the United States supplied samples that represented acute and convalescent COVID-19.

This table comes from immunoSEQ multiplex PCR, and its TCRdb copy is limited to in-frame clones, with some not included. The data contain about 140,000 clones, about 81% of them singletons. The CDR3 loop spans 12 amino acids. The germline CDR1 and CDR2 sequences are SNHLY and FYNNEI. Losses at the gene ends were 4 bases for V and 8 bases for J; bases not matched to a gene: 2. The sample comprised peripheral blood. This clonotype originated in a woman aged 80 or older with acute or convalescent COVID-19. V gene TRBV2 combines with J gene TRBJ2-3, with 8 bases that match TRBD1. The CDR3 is CASSGDRGTQYF. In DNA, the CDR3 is TGTGCCAGCAGTGGAGACAGGGGTACGCAGTATTTT.